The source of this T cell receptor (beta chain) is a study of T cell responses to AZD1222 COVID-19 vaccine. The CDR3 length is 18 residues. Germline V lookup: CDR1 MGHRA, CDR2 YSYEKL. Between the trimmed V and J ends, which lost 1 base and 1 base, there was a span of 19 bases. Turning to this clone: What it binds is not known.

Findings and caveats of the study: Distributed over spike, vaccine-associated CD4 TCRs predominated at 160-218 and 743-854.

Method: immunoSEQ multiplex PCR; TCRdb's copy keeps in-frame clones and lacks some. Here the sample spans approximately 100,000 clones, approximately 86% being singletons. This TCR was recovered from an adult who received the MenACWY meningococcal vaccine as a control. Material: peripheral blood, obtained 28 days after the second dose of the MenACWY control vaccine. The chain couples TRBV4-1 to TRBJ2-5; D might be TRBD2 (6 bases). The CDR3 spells CASSQALSASGSQETQYF. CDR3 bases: TGCGCCAGCAGCCAAGCCCTCTCAGCATCCGGGAGCCAAGAGACCCAGTACTTC.